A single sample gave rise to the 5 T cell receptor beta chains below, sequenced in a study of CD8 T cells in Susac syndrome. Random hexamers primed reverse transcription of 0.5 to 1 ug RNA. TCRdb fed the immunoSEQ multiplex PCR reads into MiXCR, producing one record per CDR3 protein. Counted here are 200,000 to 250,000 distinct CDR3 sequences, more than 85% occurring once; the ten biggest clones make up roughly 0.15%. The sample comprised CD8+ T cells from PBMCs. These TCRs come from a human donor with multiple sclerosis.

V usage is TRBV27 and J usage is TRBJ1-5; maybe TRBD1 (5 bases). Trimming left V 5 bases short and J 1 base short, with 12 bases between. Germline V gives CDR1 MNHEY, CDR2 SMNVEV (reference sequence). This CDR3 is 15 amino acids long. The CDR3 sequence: CASSPWGGSNQPQHF. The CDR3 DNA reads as TGTGCCAGCAGTCCCTGGGGCGGGAGCAATCAGCCCCAGCATTTT.

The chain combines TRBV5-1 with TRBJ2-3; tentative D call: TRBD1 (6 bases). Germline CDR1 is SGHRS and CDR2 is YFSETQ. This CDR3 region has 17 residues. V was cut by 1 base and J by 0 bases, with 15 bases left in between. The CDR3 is CASSLIPGHSSTDTQYF. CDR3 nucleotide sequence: TGCGCCAGCAGCTTGATCCCGGGACACAGTAGCACAGATACGCAGTATTTT.

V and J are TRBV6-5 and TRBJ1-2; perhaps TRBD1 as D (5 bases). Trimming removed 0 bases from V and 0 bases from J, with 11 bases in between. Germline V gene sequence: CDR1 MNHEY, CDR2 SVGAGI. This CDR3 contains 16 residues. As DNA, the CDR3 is TGTGCCAGCAGTTACTCGATACGGGGCGCTAACTATGGCTACACCTTC. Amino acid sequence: CASSYSIRGANYGYTF.

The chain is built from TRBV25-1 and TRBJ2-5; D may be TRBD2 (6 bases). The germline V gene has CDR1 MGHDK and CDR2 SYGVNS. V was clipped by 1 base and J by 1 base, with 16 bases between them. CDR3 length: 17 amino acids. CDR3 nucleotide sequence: TGTGCCAGCAGTGAATGGGTTAGCGGAGGGACCCAAGAGACCCAGTACTTC. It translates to CASSEWVSGGTQETQYF.

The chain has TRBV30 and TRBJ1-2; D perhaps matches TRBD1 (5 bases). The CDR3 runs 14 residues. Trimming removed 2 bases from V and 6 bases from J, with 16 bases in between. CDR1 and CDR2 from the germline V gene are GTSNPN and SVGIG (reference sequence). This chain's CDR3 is CAWSPTAPTDGYTF. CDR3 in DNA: TGTGCCTGGAGTCCTACGGCCCCGACAGATGGCTACACCTTC.